This T cell receptor beta chain is drawn from a study of T-cell reconstitution after alpha-beta-depleted transplantation in children. Study conclusions and caveats: Expanded clones from the graft, numbering several hundred, reportedly supplied alpha-beta T cells about two months after transplant. Among T cells one year after transplant, newly produced cells accounted for most counts and diversity.

Comments on this clonotype: What it binds is not known.

V was clipped by 5 bases and J by 2 bases, with 10 bases between them. Germline CDR1 reads SGHTA; CDR2 reads FQGNSA. The CDR3 totals 14 residues. For TCRbeta, the library was prepared with unique molecular identifiers. TCRdb used MiXCR to reprocess the PCR reads, holding one entry per CDR3 protein. The profile shows about 580,000 distinct CDR3 sequences, 23% of them singletons. This sample comprised PBMCs, mostly from graft donor cells, obtained 360 days after TCRalphabeta/CD19-depleted stem cell transplant. The sequence was collected from a boy under three years old who had a stem cell transplant for acute myeloid leukemia, so the T cells may come from the graft donor. The gene calls are TRBV7-2 and TRBJ1-3; TRBD1 is a possible D gene (5 bases). As DNA, the CDR3 is TGTGCCAGCAGCAGACAGCTTACTGGAAACACCATATATTTT. Translating gives CASSRQLTGNTIYF.